The TCR beta chain under discussion was sequenced for a study of vaccination and CD4 T cells after COVID-19. The wider study: The convalescents included six males and four females, and among them two were Hispanic while seven were Caucasian. Median time from COVID diagnosis to post-COVID sampling was 101 days (35 to 161).

CD4+ T cells that had been cultured provided DNA sequenced with the Oncomine TCR Beta short-read assay. TCRdb redid the calling of the PCR reads with MiXCR, one entry per CDR3 protein. The repertoire consists of thousands of distinct CDR3 sequences, with roughly 65% occurring once and the leading ten covering 7% to 10%. Of note for this clonotype: Antigen: not known.

Treatment described: roughly 11-day PBMC culture with coronavirus spike peptide pools or control peptides (ViraFEST assay). Spanning March to December 2020, the positive PCR dates came before US Alpha, Beta and Delta variants. With about nine days of culture completed, CD4+ T cells were isolated by negative selection. The sample consisted of CD4+ T cells from blood, cultured in vitro, taken before SARS-CoV-2 vaccination. This receptor was identified in a human donor who had recovered from COVID-19.

The CDR3 DNA reads as TGTGCCAGCAGTAACGACAGGGTGTGGGAGCAGTACTTC. Translated: CASSNDRVWEQYF. This rearrangement joins TRBV2 to TRBJ2-7, with 7 bases matching TRBD1. This CDR3 comprises 13 residues. Germline V lookup: CDR1 SNHLY, CDR2 FYNNEI. With 5 bases clipped from V and 7 bases from J, the junction kept 8 bases outside the gene matches. Full variable domain (outside the CDR3, taken from reference TRBV2 and TRBJ2-7): EPEVTQTPSHQVTQMGQEVILRCVPISNHLYFYWYRQILGQKVEFLVSFYNNEISEKSEIFDDQFSVERPDGSNFTLKIRSTKLEDSAMYFCASSNDRVWEQYFGPGTRLTVT.